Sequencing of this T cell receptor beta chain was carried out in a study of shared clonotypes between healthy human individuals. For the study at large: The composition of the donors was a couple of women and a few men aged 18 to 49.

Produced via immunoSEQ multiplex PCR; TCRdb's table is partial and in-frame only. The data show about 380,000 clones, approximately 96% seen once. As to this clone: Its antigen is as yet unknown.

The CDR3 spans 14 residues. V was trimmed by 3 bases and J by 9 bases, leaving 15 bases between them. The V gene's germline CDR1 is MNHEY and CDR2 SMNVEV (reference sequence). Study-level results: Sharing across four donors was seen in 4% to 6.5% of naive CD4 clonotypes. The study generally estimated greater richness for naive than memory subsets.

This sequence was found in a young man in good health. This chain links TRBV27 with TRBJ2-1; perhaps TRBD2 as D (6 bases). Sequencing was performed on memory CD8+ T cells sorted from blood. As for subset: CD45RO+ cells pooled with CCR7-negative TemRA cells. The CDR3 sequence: CASSFTRRGGEQFF. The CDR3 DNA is TGTGCCAGCAGTTTTACTAGGAGGGGTGGTGAGCAGTTCTTC.